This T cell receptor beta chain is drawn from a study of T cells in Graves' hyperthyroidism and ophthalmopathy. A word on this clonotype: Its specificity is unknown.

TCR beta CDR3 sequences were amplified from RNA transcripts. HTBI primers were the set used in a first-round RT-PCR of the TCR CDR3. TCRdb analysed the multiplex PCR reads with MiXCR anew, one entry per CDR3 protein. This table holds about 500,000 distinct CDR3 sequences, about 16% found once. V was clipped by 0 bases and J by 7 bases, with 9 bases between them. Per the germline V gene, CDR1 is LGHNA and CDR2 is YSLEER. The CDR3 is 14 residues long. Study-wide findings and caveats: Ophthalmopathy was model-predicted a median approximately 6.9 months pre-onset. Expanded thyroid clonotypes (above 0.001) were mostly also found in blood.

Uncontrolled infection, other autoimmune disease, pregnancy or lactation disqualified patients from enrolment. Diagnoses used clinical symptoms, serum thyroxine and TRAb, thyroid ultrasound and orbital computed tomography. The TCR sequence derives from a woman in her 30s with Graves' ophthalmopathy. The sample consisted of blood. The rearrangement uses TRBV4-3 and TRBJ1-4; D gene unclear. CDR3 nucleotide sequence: TGCGCCAGCAGCCAAGAAAGGGCGGGTGAAAAACTGTTTTTT. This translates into CASSQERAGEKLFF.